The 17 T cell receptor beta chains below all came from one sample that was sequenced in a study of human T cells and chemical hapten exposure. Noted time point: pre-sensitization, week 0. Treatment in this sample: therapeutic diphenylcyclopropenone sensitization with weekly scalp DPC. MiXCR was run by TCRdb on the RACE reads, yielding one entry per CDR3 protein. The profile shows 180,000 or so distinct CDR3 sequences, under 35% of them singletons. The sample was whole blood, taken in connection with sensitization to the hapten diphenylcyclopropenone (DPC). The receptors were sampled from a woman aged 30 to 39 with alopecia areata. Some clones in this sample may be carry-over from other donors' samples.

This chain uses TRBV10-3 with TRBJ2-1; weak D call: TRBD2 (6 bases). V gave up 7 bases and J gave up 7 bases, with 11 bases separating them. This CDR3 region has 12 residues. Germline CDR1 reads ENHRY; CDR2 reads SYGVKD. The chain's CDR3 is CAIKSSANEQFF. CDR3 DNA sequence: TGTGCCATCAAGTCTAGCGCGAATGAGCAGTTCTTC.

This clonotype was observed a few times. The rearrangement joins TRBV29-1 to TRBJ2-7; TRBD1 agrees at 8 bases. Germline values: CDR1 SQVTM, CDR2 ANQGSEA. The trim removed 6 bases at V and 10 bases at J, leaving 20 bases unmatched. This CDR3 is 15 amino acids long. The CDR3 reads CSVGDWGQAKKIQYF. The CDR3 nucleotides read TGCAGCGTGGGAGACTGGGGACAGGCTAAGAAGATACAGTACTTC.

This clonotype was counted only a few times. The chain recombines TRBV9 with TRBJ2-3; TRBD2 might be the D (5 bases). Germline V gene lookup returns CDR1 SGDLS and CDR2 YYNGEE. Trimming took off 2 bases at V and 4 bases at J, with 11 bases between the two ends. The CDR3 covers 14 residues. This chain's CDR3 is CASSVRMEADTQYF. CDR3 in DNA: TGTGCCAGCAGCGTTAGGATGGAGGCAGATACGCAGTATTTT.

The gene calls are TRBV7-9 and TRBJ2-7; D possibly corresponds to TRBD2 (6 bases). The germline V gene has CDR1 SEHNR and CDR2 FQNEAQ (reference sequence). The CDR3 length is 16 residues. V was clipped by 3 bases and J by 1 base, with 16 bases between them. Written as DNA, the CDR3 is TGTGCCAGCAGCTTTGGACCAGGGCGGGGATCCTACGAGCAGTACTTC. This translates into CASSFGPGRGSYEQYF.

The chain couples TRBV28 to TRBJ2-4, with 8 nucleotides matching TRBD1. J lost 3 bases, V lost 4 bases, and 8 bases had no gene match. CDR3 size: 16 residues. From germline, CDR1 is MDHEN and CDR2 SYDVKM. CDR3 DNA sequence: TGTGCCAGCAGTTCGACAGGGGACGTAAGCAAAAACATTCAGTACTTC. Encoded protein: CASSSTGDVSKNIQYF.

In its sample, this clonotype was seen a few times. The chain joins TRBV6-5 to TRBJ2-1, with 9 bases that match TRBD1. The CDR3 totals 13 residues. V shed 7 bases, J shed 8 bases, and the junction held 6 bases outside the gene matches. CDR1 and CDR2 from the germline V gene are MNHEY and SVGAGI. The CDR3 DNA sequence: TGTGCCAGCAATAACAGGGGGCGGGATGAGCAGTTCTTC. As protein: CASNNRGRDEQFF.

This chain links TRBV9 with TRBJ2-3; tentative D call: TRBD1 (7 bases). The CDR3 covers 16 residues. CDR1 is SGDLS and CDR2 is YYNGEE in the germline V gene. Trimming left V 4 bases short and J 4 bases short, with 19 bases between. CDR3 region: CASSNRDSGGADTQYF. The CDR3 nucleotides are TGTGCCAGCAGCAACCGGGACAGCGGCGGGGCAGATACGCAGTATTTT.

This clonotype showed up just a few times. The chain combines TRBV6-5 with TRBJ1-3; weak D call: TRBD1 (6 bases). There are 15 residues in the CDR3. Trimming stripped 6 bases from V and 0 bases from J, with 12 bases between. Germline V gene data show CDR1 as MNHEY and CDR2 as SVGAGI. This CDR3 is CASRLGGSSGNTIYF. The CDR3 nucleotides read TGTGCCAGCAGACTAGGGGGTAGCTCTGGAAACACCATATATTTT.

The genes are TRBV29-1 and TRBJ1-5, with 8 bases fitting TRBD1. CDR1 SQVTM and CDR2 ANQGSEA come from the germline V gene. V shed 6 bases and J 7 bases; nucleotides not matched to a gene: 5. The CDR3 contains 12 residues. CDR3 sequence (DNA): TGCAGCGTAGCAAACAGGGGGCAGCCCCAGCATTTT. This encodes CSVANRGQPQHF. Drawing the rest from reference TRBV29-1 and TRBJ1-5, the complete variable domain is SAVISQKPSRDICQRGTSLTIQCQVDSQVTMMFWYRQQPGQSLTLIATANQGSEATYESGFVIDKFPISRPNLTFSTLTVSNMSPEDSSIYLCSVANRGQPQHFGDGTRLSIL.

V and J are TRBV5-1 and TRBJ2-3, with TRBD2 identical over 12 bases. With V trimmed by 4 bases and J by 6 bases, 6 bases remained unmatched. The germline CDR1 and CDR2 sequences are SGHRS and YFSETQ. CDR3 length: 15 amino acids. CDR3 in DNA: TGCGCCAGCAGCCAGATGACTAGCGGGAGTGATACGCAGTATTTT. The encoded protein is CASSQMTSGSDTQYF.

This clonotype has just a few counts. The chain links TRBV28 to TRBJ1-2; 7 bases are shared with TRBD1. After removal of 5 bases from V and 4 bases from J, the junction contained 4 bases not matched to a gene. Germline V CDR1 and CDR2: MDHEN, SYDVKM. The CDR3 totals 13 residues. The CDR3 nucleotides are TGTGCCAGCAGTATGGGACAGACCTATGGCTACACCTTC. This gives the protein CASSMGQTYGYTF.

This chain links TRBV5-4 with TRBJ1-6; possibly TRBD1 for D (5 bases). Germline loops: CDR1 SGHNT, CDR2 YYREEE (reference sequence). V dropped 4 bases and J dropped 2 bases, with 10 bases sitting between them. The CDR3 sequence is 15 residues long. The CDR3 DNA reads as TGTGCCAGCAGCCAGGGCTCCCCCTATAATTCACCCCTCCACTTT. This sequence encodes CASSQGSPYNSPLHF.

The rearrangement joins TRBV5-1 to TRBJ2-2; weak D call: TRBD1 (5 bases). The V gene's germline CDR1 is SGHRS and CDR2 YFSETQ. Trimming cost V 7 bases and J 7 bases, with 11 bases left between them. The length of the CDR3 is 12 residues. The CDR3 DNA reads TGCGCCAGCCTTGGGGCGAACGGGGAGCTGTTTTTT. Amino acids: CASLGANGELFF.

This clonotype was counted a few times. This chain links TRBV28 with TRBJ2-3, with D tentatively TRBD2 (6 bases). The CDR3 covers 15 residues. From germline, CDR1 is MDHEN and CDR2 SYDVKM. Trimming removed 6 bases from V and 2 bases from J, with 15 bases in between. CDR3 amino acids: CASSPRDLHTDTQYF. CDR3 bases: TGTGCCAGCAGCCCCAGGGACTTACACACAGATACGCAGTATTTT.

The V call is TRBV12-3 or TRBV12-4, the J call TRBJ2-7, with TRBD2 as a possible D gene (7 bases). V shed 3 bases and J shed 2 bases, with 14 bases lying between them. The CDR3 totals 15 residues. For the CDR3, the DNA is TGTGCCAGCAGTTTGAGAGGGGGAGGGCCCTACGAGCAGTACTTC. Translation: CASSLRGGGPYEQYF.

This clonotype was observed a handful of times. The chain recombines TRBV28 with TRBJ1-6; D remains unclear. There are 12 residues in the CDR3. Germline CDR1 MDHEN, CDR2 SYDVKM. The V and J ends lost 6 bases and 0 bases respectively, with 0 bases between them. CDR3 loop: CASSSYNSPLHF. The CDR3 nucleotides are TGTGCCAGCAGCTCCTATAATTCACCCCTCCACTTT.

This clonotype was observed a handful of times. The chain carries TRBV28 and TRBJ1-2; 12 nucleotides line up with TRBD1. J gave up 5 bases and V 7 bases, and 11 bases lay outside the gene matches. The CDR3 runs 16 residues. Germline CDR1 and CDR2: MDHEN and SYDVKM. CDR3 coding DNA: TGTGCCAGCACTACCGCCGGGACAGGGGGCGGGTATGGCTACACCTTC. It translates to CASTTAGTGGGYGYTF.